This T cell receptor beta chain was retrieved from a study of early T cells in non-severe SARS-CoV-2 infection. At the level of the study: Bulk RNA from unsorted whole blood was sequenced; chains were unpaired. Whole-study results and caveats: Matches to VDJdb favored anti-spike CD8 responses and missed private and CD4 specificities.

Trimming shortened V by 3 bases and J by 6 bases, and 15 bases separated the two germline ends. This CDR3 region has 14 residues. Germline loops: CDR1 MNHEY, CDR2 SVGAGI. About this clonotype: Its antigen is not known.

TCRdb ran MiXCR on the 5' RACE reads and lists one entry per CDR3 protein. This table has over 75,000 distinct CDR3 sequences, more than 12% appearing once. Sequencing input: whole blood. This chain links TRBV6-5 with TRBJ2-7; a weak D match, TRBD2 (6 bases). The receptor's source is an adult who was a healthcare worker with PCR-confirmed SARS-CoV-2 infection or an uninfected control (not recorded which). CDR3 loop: CASSYGAGALEQYF. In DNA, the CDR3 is TGTGCCAGCAGTTATGGAGCGGGCGCCCTCGAGCAGTACTTC.